The TCR beta chain under discussion was sequenced for a study of blood T cell repertoires in COVID-19. The wider study: Acute and convalescent COVID-19 samples came from the United States, Italy and Spain.

The trim removed 6 bases at V and 4 bases at J, leaving 7 bases unmatched. The length of the CDR3 is 15 residues. Germline V lookup: CDR1 MNHEY, CDR2 SVGAGI. In the authors' methods: Estimated nucleated cell counts came from reference gene primer amplification. Profiled with immunoSEQ multiplex PCR; TCRdb holds only in-frame clones, not every one. That table gives V, J and clone size, and the DNA gave D and trimming. The table includes under 150,000 clones, roughly 90% detected once. V and J are TRBV6-5 and TRBJ2-1; 9 bases match TRBD2. The TCR sequence derives from a man aged 65-85 years with active COVID-19. Sequenced input: peripheral blood. The CDR3 DNA reads TGTGCCAGCAGACTCCGACTAGCGGAATACAATGAGCAGTTCTTC. Protein sequence: CASRLRLAEYNEQFF.